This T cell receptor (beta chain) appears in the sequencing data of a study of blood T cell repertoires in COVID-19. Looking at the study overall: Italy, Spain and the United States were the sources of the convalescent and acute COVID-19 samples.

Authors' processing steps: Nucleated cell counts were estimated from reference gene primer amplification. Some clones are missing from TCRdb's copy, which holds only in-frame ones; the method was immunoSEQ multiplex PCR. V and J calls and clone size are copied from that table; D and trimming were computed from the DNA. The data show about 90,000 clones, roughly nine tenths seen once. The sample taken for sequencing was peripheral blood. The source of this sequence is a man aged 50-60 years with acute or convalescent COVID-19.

DNA of the CDR3: TGTGCCAGCGGTCCAGGTCAGACCATTCAGTACTTC. Translation: CASGPGQTIQYF. The genes are TRBV5-4 and TRBJ2-4, with no clear D. The V gene lost 7 bases and the J gene lost 9 bases, with 14 bases spanning the gap. The CDR3 totals 12 residues. Germline V gene data show CDR1 as SGHNT and CDR2 as YYREEE (reference sequence).